These 5 T cell receptor beta chains were sequenced from one sample in a study of OX40 agonist ivuxolimab in advanced cancers. Sequenced by immunoSEQ multiplex PCR; TCRdb stores in-frame clones only, minus some. Among around 140,000 clones listed, 85% to 95% were seen once. Sequencing used CD4+ or CD8+ T cells sorted from blood, obtained in a trial of the OX40 agonist ivuxolimab. The receptor source for this set is an adult with an advanced solid tumor such as melanoma, head and neck, liver or kidney cancer.

This chain links TRBV27 with TRBJ2-3, with no clear D. The CDR3 consists of 14 residues. Germline V gives CDR1 MNHEY, CDR2 SMNVEV (reference sequence). The V end was cut by 10 bases, the J end by 2 bases, with 16 bases between. The CDR3 reads CATRVRGYTDTQYF. For the CDR3, the DNA is TGTGCCACCAGAGTCCGAGGCTACACAGATACGCAGTATTTT.

The genes are TRBV12-5 and TRBJ2-3; 9 bases are shared with TRBD2. The CDR3 is 15 residues long. Germline-derived CDR1 and CDR2 are LGHNT and FRNRAP. The J segment lost 6 bases and the V segment lost 5 bases, leaving 9 bases of the junction unmatched. The CDR3 nucleotides are TGTGCTAGTGGTCCTCCGGGCGGGGGGGTCGATACGCAGTATTTT. It encodes CASGPPGGGVDTQYF.

This chain uses TRBV4-3 with TRBJ2-7; tentatively, D is TRBD2 (5 bases). The CDR3 is 15 amino acids. Germline V CDR1 and CDR2: LGHNA, YSLEER. V lost 0 bases and J lost 0, with 9 bases in between. CDR3 nucleotides: TGCGCCAGCAGCCAAGATTGGACTTTCTCCTACGAGCAGTACTTC. Amino acids: CASSQDWTFSYEQYF.

A few counts support this clone. V is TRBV28 and J is TRBJ1-2, with TRBD1 as a possible D gene (5 bases). V dropped 5 bases and J dropped 8 bases, with 15 bases sitting between them. The germline CDR1 and CDR2 sequences are MDHEN and SYDVKM. CDR3 length: 13 residues. CDR3 region: CASSRDLREGYTF. The CDR3 nucleotides read TGTGCCAGCAGTCGGGACCTCAGGGAGGGCTACACCTTC.

This rearrangement joins TRBV4-3 to TRBJ1-5, with D possibly being TRBD1 (6 bases). The germline CDR1 and CDR2 sequences are LGHNA and YSLEER. This CDR3 spans 15 amino acids. V was clipped by 3 bases and J by 6 bases, with 15 bases between them. The CDR3 sequence is CASSHLDSQGQPQHF. The CDR3 bases are TGCGCCAGCAGCCACCTGGACAGCCAAGGTCAGCCCCAGCATTTT.